This T cell receptor (beta chain) was identified in a study of blood T cell repertoires in COVID-19. V was cut by 6 bases and J by 8 bases, with 16 bases left in between. This CDR3 is built from 13 residues. The data were produced by immunoSEQ multiplex PCR, yet TCRdb's version contains in-frame clones alone and is incomplete. The repertoire has about 88,000 clones, about 88% of them found once; the top ten carry about 2.9%. This clonotype was sampled from a woman aged 80 or older with acute or convalescent COVID-19. The material sequenced was peripheral blood. The chain carries TRBV12-3 or TRBV12-4 and TRBJ1-2; D is unresolved. CDR3 sequence reads: CASRPDGAGGYTF. For the CDR3, the DNA is TGTGCCAGCAGACCCGACGGCGCGGGCGGCTACACCTTC.